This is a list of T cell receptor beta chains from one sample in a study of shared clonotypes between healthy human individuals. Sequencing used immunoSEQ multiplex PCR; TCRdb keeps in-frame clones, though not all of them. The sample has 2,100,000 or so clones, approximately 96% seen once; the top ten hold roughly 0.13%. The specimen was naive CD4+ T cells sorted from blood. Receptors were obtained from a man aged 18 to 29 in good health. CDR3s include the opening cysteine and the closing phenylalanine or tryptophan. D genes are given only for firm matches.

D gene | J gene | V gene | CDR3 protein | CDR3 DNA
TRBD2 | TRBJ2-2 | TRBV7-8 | CASSRLPLARTGELFF | TGTGCCAGCAGCCGCCTGCCACTAGCGAGGACCGGGGAGCTGTTTTTT
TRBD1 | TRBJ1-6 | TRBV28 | CASSLTGVSSYNSPLHF | TGTGCCAGCAGTTTGACAGGGGTTAGCTCCTATAATTCACCCCTCCACTTT
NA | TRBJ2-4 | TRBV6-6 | CASRDIAKNIQYF | TGTGCCAGCAGAGATATAGCCAAAAACATTCAGTACTTC
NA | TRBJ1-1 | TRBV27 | CASSLWFRRWTEAFF | TGTGCCAGCAGTTTATGGTTTCGGCGGTGGACTGAAGCTTTCTTT
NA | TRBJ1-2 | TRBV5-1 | CASSLDGYGYTF | TGCGCCAGCAGTCTGGACGGCTATGGCTACACCTTC
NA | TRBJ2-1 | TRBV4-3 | CASSQEHGFTNEQFF | TGCGCCAGCAGCCAAGAGCACGGGTTTACCAATGAGCAGTTCTTC
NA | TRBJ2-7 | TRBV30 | CAWTGGGYEQYF | TGTGCCTGGACGGGTGGAGGTTACGAGCAGTACTTC
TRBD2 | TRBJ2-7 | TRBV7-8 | CASRRTSGSYEQYF | TGTGCCAGCAGACGGACTAGCGGGAGTTACGAGCAGTACTTC
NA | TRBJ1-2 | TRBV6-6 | CASSYSIGVSNYGYTF | TGTGCCAGCAGTTACTCGATAGGGGTTTCTAACTATGGCTACACCTTC
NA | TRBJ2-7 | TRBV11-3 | CASSFESRTADF | TGTGCCAGCAGCTTCGAGAGTAGGACAGCTGACTTC
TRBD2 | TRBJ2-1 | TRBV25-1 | CASSDPGLAGSYNEQFF | TGTGCCAGCAGTGATCCCGGACTAGCGGGATCCTACAATGAGCAGTTCTTC
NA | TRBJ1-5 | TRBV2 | CASRGDRTRLGQPQHF | TGTGCCAGCAGGGGAGACAGGACACGACTCGGTCAGCCCCAGCATTTT
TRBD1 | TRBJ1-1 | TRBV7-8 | CASSLQGAENTEAFF | TGTGCCAGCAGCCTACAGGGGGCTGAGAACACTGAAGCTTTCTTT
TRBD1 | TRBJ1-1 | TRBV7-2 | CASSSFSPTGGAFF | TGTGCCAGCAGCTCCTTTAGTCCCACAGGGGGGGCTTTCTTT
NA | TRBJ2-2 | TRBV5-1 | CASSLATVEGELFF | TGCGCCAGCAGCTTGGCCACCGTCGAGGGGGAGCTGTTTTTT